This T cell receptor (beta chain) was identified during a study of identical twins. TCRdb ran MiXCR on the 5' RACE reads and lists one entry per CDR3 protein. The repertoire holds 450,000 or so distinct CDR3 sequences, 24% seen once, with just under 3% in the top ten. This CDR3 has 12 amino acids. The same data also contributed to another study, on T cells expressing NK-cell markers.

The V gene is TRBV21-1, the J gene TRBJ1-5. TRBV21-1 is listed as a pseudogene. Sequenced input: CD4+ T cells sorted from blood. The clonotype was recovered from a woman aged 18 to 35 in good health. In nucleotides, the CDR3 is TGTGCCAGCCGCCGGTTCAATCAGCCCCAGCATTTT. It yields the protein CASRRFNQPQHF.